The 32 T cell receptor beta chains presented below share a single source sample, sequenced in a study of T-cell memory formation after mild COVID-19. TCRdb used MiXCR to reprocess the 5' RACE reads, holding one entry per CDR3 protein. The sample lists a few hundred thousand distinct CDR3 sequences, roughly 18% occurring once. The sequenced sample consisted of PBMCs or a T cell subset sorted from them (not recorded which). The receptors stem from a young man who had mild COVID-19 (a few samples of this study predate the infection). Cell type and time point are not known.

The chain recombines TRBV6-5 with TRBJ1-3; D may be TRBD1 (5 bases). Trimming removed 4 bases from V and 2 bases from J, with 12 bases in between. Germline assignment: CDR1 MNHEY and CDR2 SVGAGI. This CDR3 comprises 15 residues. The CDR3 protein is CASSSWGGTGNTIYF. The CDR3 DNA is TGTGCCAGCAGTTCTTGGGGGGGGACTGGAAACACCATATATTTT.

This chain joins TRBV7-8 and TRBJ1-2; TRBD1 agrees at 10 bases. V lost 6 bases, J lost 4 bases, and 8 bases stayed unmatched. CDR3 size: 15 residues. Germline-derived CDR1 and CDR2 are SGHVS and FQNEAQ. CDR3 sequence reads: CASRPGQGWLYGYTF. The CDR3 DNA sequence: TGTGCCAGCAGGCCGGGACAGGGGTGGCTCTATGGCTACACCTTC.

This clonotype was picked up many times. V usage is TRBV7-2 and J usage is TRBJ2-2, with 10 bases identical to TRBD2. The V segment lost 3 bases and the J segment 5 bases; nucleotides outside the gene matches: 9. CDR1 and CDR2 (germline): SGHTA, FQGNSA. This CDR3 spans 17 amino acids. The CDR3 DNA follows: TGTGCCAGCAGCTTCGCCGGGACTAGCGTAGGGACCGGGGAGCTGTTTTTT. Amino acids: CASSFAGTSVGTGELFF.

This clonotype was recorded a few times. The rearrangement links TRBV3-1 to TRBJ2-1, with D tentatively TRBD1 (6 bases). V was shortened by 8 bases and J by 9 bases, with 14 bases between the two germline ends. CDR1 and CDR2 (germline): LGHDT, YNNKEL (reference sequence). This CDR3 is 12 amino acids long. CDR3: CASSPQGTEQFF. DNA for the CDR3: TGTGCCAGCTCACCCCAGGGGACTGAGCAGTTCTTC.

V is TRBV7-3 and J is TRBJ1-2; perhaps TRBD1 as D (5 bases). CDR1 is SGHTA and CDR2 is FQGTGA in the germline V gene. The CDR3 consists of 13 residues. Trimming cost V 5 bases and J 6 bases, with 13 bases left between them. DNA for the CDR3: TGTGCCAGCAGCCCTTCGGGGGGAGATGGCTACACCTTC. Protein product: CASSPSGGDGYTF.

This clonotype was recorded a few times. The chain employs TRBV3-1 and TRBJ2-7, with TRBD2 identical over 9 bases. Germline V gene sequence: CDR1 LGHDT, CDR2 YNNKEL (reference sequence). The CDR3 totals 16 residues. Trimming at V came to 3 bases and at J to 7 bases, leaving 13 bases not matched to a gene. The CDR3: CASSHAGGTRREEQYF. The CDR3 coding sequence is TGTGCCAGCAGCCACGCGGGGGGGACCCGGCGGGAAGAGCAGTACTTC.

This clonotype was seen repeatedly, ten times or more. The chain joins TRBV5-6 to TRBJ2-3; tentatively, D is TRBD2 (5 bases). Trimming removed 4 bases from V and 6 bases from J, with 21 bases in between. The CDR3 is 16 amino acids. CDR1 is SGHDT and CDR2 is YYEEEE in the germline V gene. CDR3 in DNA: TGTGCCAGCAGCAACGAGCGGCGGGTGAACGGGGATACGCAGTATTTT. It translates to CASSNERRVNGDTQYF.

This clonotype was detected only a few times. This rearrangement joins TRBV7-9 to TRBJ1-2, with 7 bases lining up with TRBD1. J lost 8 bases, V lost 5 bases, and 8 bases had no gene match. Germline loops: CDR1 SEHNR, CDR2 FQNEAQ (reference sequence). The CDR3 covers 13 residues. The CDR3 here is CASSPGQAGGYTF. In DNA, the CDR3 is TGTGCCAGCAGCCCAGGACAGGCTGGCGGCTACACCTTC.

This clonotype came up once. This chain links TRBV12-3 or TRBV12-4 with TRBJ2-3, with 10 positions matching TRBD2. V shed 8 bases and J 2 bases; nucleotides not matched to a gene: 10. The CDR3 sequence is 16 residues long. The CDR3 DNA is TGTGCCAGCTCGGGGGTAGCGGGGGGCATCACAGATACGCAGTATTTT. It is translated as CASSGVAGGITDTQYF.

This clonotype was counted a few times. The chain recombines TRBV5-1 with TRBJ1-1; D unresolved. The V end lost 2 bases, the J end lost 3 bases, and 11 bases lay between the germline ends. The CDR3 consists of 14 residues. CDR1 and CDR2 from the germline V gene are SGHRS and YFSETQ. The CDR3 DNA reads as TGCGCCAGCAGCTTTCGGGTAGCGGACACTGAAGCTTTCTTT. Protein: CASSFRVADTEAFF.

The chain links TRBV6-2 or TRBV6-3 to TRBJ2-3; D is perhaps TRBD2 (6 bases). CDR1 is MNHEY and CDR2 is SVGEGT in the germline V gene. Between the trimmed V and J ends, which lost 8 bases and 2 bases, there was a span of 20 bases. The CDR3 runs to 16 residues. CDR3 region: CASSKGAGSLTDTQYF. The CDR3 DNA reads TGTGCCAGCTCGAAAGGCGCGGGGAGCCTCACAGATACGCAGTATTTT.

This clonotype was found a few times. The chain uses TRBV10-3 and TRBJ2-7, with 12 bases matching TRBD2. The CDR3 has 15 amino acids. V lost 4 bases, J lost 6 bases, and 7 bases stayed unmatched. Germline V gives CDR1 ENHRY, CDR2 SYGVKD. Written as DNA, the CDR3 is TGTGCCATCAGTGGGTCTAGCGGGGGGGTTGGCGAGCAGTACGTC. It specifies CAISGSSGGVGEQYV.

This clonotype was picked up a small number of times. This chain uses TRBV14 with TRBJ2-4, with 7 bases identical to TRBD1. The CDR3 totals 17 residues. Germline CDR1 SGHDN, CDR2 FVKESK. Trimming took 1 base from V and 7 from J; bases not matched to a gene: 13. In DNA form, the CDR3 reads TGTGCCAGCAGCCAAGTCGGAACAGGGGCTCATCCGAACATTCAGTACTTC. This translates into CASSQVGTGAHPNIQYF. The variable domain in full, with the rest retrieved from reference TRBV14 and TRBJ2-4, is EAGVTQFPSHSVIEKGQTVTLRCDPISGHDNLYWYRRVMGKEIKFLLHFVKESKQDESGMPNNRFLAERTGGTYSTLKVQPAELEDSGVYFCASSQVGTGAHPNIQYFGAGTRLSVL.

The gene calls are TRBV15 and TRBJ2-7; 11 nucleotides align to TRBD2. Germline V gene lookup returns CDR1 LNHNV and CDR2 YYDKDF (reference sequence). The CDR3 is made up of 14 amino acids. V was pared by 5 bases and J by 3 bases, with 3 bases of the junction left unmatched. Written as DNA, the CDR3 is TGTGCCACCAGCGGGACTAGCGGACGCTACGAGCAGTACTTC. It encodes CATSGTSGRYEQYF.

The chain carries TRBV9 and TRBJ2-5; 9 nucleotides agree with TRBD1. The V segment lost 0 bases and the J segment 1 base; nucleotides outside the gene matches: 1. CDR3 size: 15 residues. Per the germline V gene, CDR1 is SGDLS and CDR2 is YYNGEE. The CDR3 protein is CASSVEQGAQETQYF. DNA for the CDR3: TGTGCCAGCAGCGTAGAACAGGGGGCCCAAGAGACCCAGTACTTC.

This clonotype has just a few counts. The chain links TRBV30 to TRBJ2-7; D is unresolved. The germline gives CDR1 GTSNPN, CDR2 SVGIG (reference sequence). With 2 bases removed from V and 3 bases from J, the gap between germline ends came to 8 bases. The CDR3 covers 12 residues. The CDR3 coding sequence is TGTGCCTGGAGTCAGAGCCACTACGAGCAGTACTTC. As protein: CAWSQSHYEQYF.

This clonotype occurred a few times. The V and J genes are TRBV7-3 and TRBJ1-6; D uncertain. Between the trimmed V and J ends, which lost 2 bases and 11 bases, there was a span of 13 bases. Looked up from germline, CDR1 is SGHTA and CDR2 is FQGTGA. This CDR3 has 14 amino acids. The CDR3 loop reads CASSLEGQRTPLHF. In nucleotides, the CDR3 is TGTGCCAGCAGCTTAGAGGGTCAACGAACACCCCTCCACTTT.

V and J are TRBV5-1 and TRBJ2-6; TRBD1 or TRBD2 may be the D gene (6 bases each). The V end lost 1 base, the J end lost 6 bases, and 14 bases lay between the germline ends. The CDR3 is 16 residues long. Germline CDR1 is SGHRS and CDR2 is YFSETQ. In nucleotides, the CDR3 is TGCGCCAGCAGCTTGTACTCGGGGGCCGAGGCCAACGTCCTGACTTTC. Translated, it gives CASSLYSGAEANVLTF.

This clonotype was counted at least ten times. The chain recombines TRBV12-3 or TRBV12-4 with TRBJ2-3; 7 positions agree with TRBD2. V shed 3 bases, J shed 4 bases, and the junction held 1 base outside the gene matches. CDR3 length: 13 amino acids. In nucleotides, the CDR3 is TGTGCCAGCAGTTTGGGAGGGGCAGATACGCAGTATTTT. Residues: CASSLGGADTQYF.

Ten or more counts support this clonotype. V and J are TRBV4-2 and TRBJ1-2, with D unclear. Trimming removed 6 bases from V and 1 base from J, with 6 bases in between. This CDR3 has 12 residues. The germline V gene encodes CDR1 LGHNA and CDR2 YNFKEQ. The DNA for the CDR3 is TGTGCCAGCAGTCAAAGTAACTATGGCTACACCTTC. Translating it yields CASSQSNYGYTF.

This clonotype was detected only a few times. This chain joins TRBV5-6 and TRBJ1-2, with 8 bases identical to TRBD1. Trimming at V came to 0 bases and at J to 4 bases, leaving 17 bases not matched to a gene. CDR1 and CDR2 from the germline V gene are SGHDT and YYEEEE. CDR3 size: 19 residues. The CDR3 region has the DNA TGTGCCAGCAGCTTGGAGCCAGGGGGCGCCGCCGAACTCCTCTATGGCTACACCTTC. Its protein is CASSLEPGGAAELLYGYTF.

This chain uses TRBV10-3 with TRBJ2-7; 11 nucleotides agree with TRBD2. The length of the CDR3 is 15 residues. Germline lookup yields CDR1 ENHRY and CDR2 SYGVKD. Trimming at V came to 4 bases and at J to 2 bases, leaving 4 bases not matched to a gene. The CDR3 bases are TGTGCCATCAGTGCCTTAGCGGGGGGGACCTACGAGCAGTACTTC. It encodes CAISALAGGTYEQYF.

This clonotype has more than one count but fewer than ten. The chain is built from TRBV24-1 and TRBJ2-3, with D possibly being TRBD2 (6 bases). V was trimmed by 4 bases and J by 2 bases, leaving 15 bases between them. The CDR3 totals 16 residues. Germline assignment: CDR1 KGHDR and CDR2 SFDVKD. The CDR3 DNA sequence: TGTGCCACCAGTGACCGAGGGCGGGGCCTCACAGATACGCAGTATTTT. The encoded protein is CATSDRGRGLTDTQYF.

This clonotype was recorded many times. The genes are TRBV5-1 and TRBJ2-5; D uncertain. The ends were cut back, 2 bases at V and 5 bases at J, with 4 bases in the middle. From germline, CDR1 is SGHRS and CDR2 YFSETQ. The length of the CDR3 is 11 residues. CDR3 in amino acids: CASSFLETQYF. For the CDR3, the DNA is TGCGCCAGCAGCTTCCTGGAGACCCAGTACTTC.

This chain links TRBV5-1 with TRBJ2-7; TRBD1 matches at 7 bases. V lost 3 bases, J lost 1 base, and 7 bases stayed unmatched. Germline V CDR1 and CDR2: SGHRS, YFSETQ. This CDR3 is built from 15 residues. CDR3 nucleotides: TGCGCCAGCAGCTGGGGGACAGCAGATTCCTACGAGCAGTACGTC. Translating it yields CASSWGTADSYEQYV.

This clonotype was counted between two and nine times. The gene calls are TRBV29-1 and TRBJ2-7, with 7 bases lining up with TRBD1. Germline CDR1 is SQVTM and CDR2 is ANQGSEA. V lost 4 bases to trimming and J lost 2 bases; unmatched junction nucleotides: 11. The CDR3 extends over 15 amino acids. The CDR3 DNA is TGCAGCGTTGGGCCCGTCGAGCAGGGGGCCTACGAGCAGTACTTC. This sequence encodes CSVGPVEQGAYEQYF.

This clonotype was counted only a few times. The chain links TRBV7-3 to TRBJ2-2; D may be TRBD2 (5 bases). The CDR3 covers 13 residues. Germline V CDR1 and CDR2: SGHTA, FQGTGA. The V end lost 4 bases, the J end lost 3 bases, and 6 bases lay between the germline ends. CDR3 DNA: TGTGCCAGCAGCTCGGGGTACACCGGGGAGCTGTTTTTT. It translates to CASSSGYTGELFF. Full variable domain (missing parts from reference TRBV7-3 and TRBJ2-2): GAGVSQTPSNKVTEKGKYVELRCDPISGHTALYWYRQSLGQGPEFLIYFQGTGAADDSGLPNDRFFAVRPEGSVSTLKIQRTERGDSAVYLCASSSGYTGELFFGEGSRLTVL.

This clonotype came up many times. V usage is TRBV7-8 and J usage is TRBJ2-3, with D perhaps matching TRBD2 (7 bases). Germline CDR1 and CDR2: SGHVS and FQNEAQ. The CDR3 is made up of 16 amino acids. V lost 9 bases to trimming and J lost 3 bases, with 22 bases between them. The CDR3 coding sequence is TGTGCCAGTTCGGGGGGCCTAGCGGCCCTAACAGATACGCAGTATTTT. Protein: CASSGGLAALTDTQYF.

The rearrangement uses TRBV3-1 and TRBJ2-3; D is perhaps TRBD1 or TRBD2 (5 bases each). The CDR3 runs to 13 residues. CDR1 LGHDT and CDR2 YNNKEL come from the germline V gene (reference sequence). Deletions cut 8 bases from V and 0 bases from J, with 9 bases between. CDR3 in amino acids: CASRDVSTDTQYF. CDR3 bases: TGTGCCAGCCGGGACGTAAGCACAGATACGCAGTATTTT.

The chain combines TRBV6-2 or TRBV6-3 with TRBJ2-1; 10 nucleotides line up with TRBD1. Germline trimming cut 6 bases from V and 5 bases from J; bases unmatched to any gene: 4. The CDR3 runs to 14 residues. Germline CDR1 MNHEY, CDR2 SVGEGT. The CDR3 DNA is TGTGCCAGCAGCCTCGGACAGGGGGACAATGAGCAGTTCTTC. The encoded protein is CASSLGQGDNEQFF.

The gene calls are TRBV12-3 or TRBV12-4 and TRBJ2-1; tentatively, D is TRBD2 (5 bases). The CDR3 sequence is 11 residues long. V was clipped by 7 bases and J by 8 bases, with 9 bases between them. CDR3 loop: CASTLRDEQFF. The CDR3 DNA follows: TGTGCCAGCACGCTGAGGGATGAGCAGTTCTTC.

This chain connects TRBV4-3 to TRBJ1-2; D may be TRBD1 (5 bases). The V gene's germline CDR1 is LGHNA and CDR2 YSLEER. The CDR3 covers 14 residues. Deletions cut 0 bases from V and 5 bases from J, with 10 bases between. The CDR3 region has the DNA TGCGCCAGCAGCCAAGATCTAGGGGCATATGGCTACACCTTC. As protein: CASSQDLGAYGYTF.